Below are 2 T cell receptor beta chains sequenced from a single sample in a study of identical twins. TCRdb used MiXCR to reprocess the 5' RACE reads, holding one entry per CDR3 protein. The sample includes 250,000 or so distinct CDR3 sequences, around 8% seen only once; the top ten take 3% to 3.5%. These data also featured in a second study, about yellow fever vaccine responses in identical twins.

The sequenced material came from CD8+ T cells sorted from blood. The receptors come from a woman aged 18-29 years in good health.

The sample holds many counts of this clonotype. The rearrangement links TRBV29-1 to TRBJ2-6, with no clear D. The germline V gene encodes CDR1 SQVTM and CDR2 ANQGSEA. The CDR3 is made up of 14 amino acids. V was pared by 6 bases and J by 0 bases, with 9 bases between. The CDR3 here is CSVDDTSGANVLTF. The CDR3 nucleotides are TGCAGCGTGGATGACACCTCTGGGGCCAACGTCCTGACTTTC. The full variable domain, its missing parts supplied by reference TRBV29-1 and TRBJ2-6, is SAVISQKPSRDICQRGTSLTIQCQVDSQVTMMFWYRQQPGQSLTLIATANQGSEATYESGFVIDKFPISRPNLTFSTLTVSNMSPEDSSIYLCSVDDTSGANVLTFGAGSRLTVL.

The chain links TRBV29-1 to TRBJ2-7, with D maybe TRBD1 (6 bases). V lost 3 bases to trimming and J lost 2 bases, with 8 bases between them. The CDR3 runs 12 residues. In germline, CDR1 is SQVTM, CDR2 ANQGSEA. The CDR3 spells CSVEDSTYEQYF. The DNA for the CDR3 is TGCAGCGTTGAGGACAGTACCTACGAGCAGTACTTC.